Listed below are T cell receptor beta chains from one sample, sequenced in a study of shared clonotypes between healthy human individuals. The protocol was immunoSEQ multiplex PCR, while the TCRdb copy is restricted to in-frame clones and leaves out a portion. The profile covers about 530,000 clones, with 90% to 96% appearing a single time and 0.06% taken by the ten largest. The sample consisted of naive CD4+ T cells sorted from blood. These receptors originate from a woman aged 25 to 39 in good health. Both conserved end residues are part of each CDR3. Fields, in order: J gene, D gene, V gene, clone size, CDR3 DNA, CDR3 protein. A D gene is named only where the DNA matches it firmly. Clone size is given for some rows only: seen once, a few or many times, or a class if the clone is expanded.

>TRBJ2-7|-|TRBV11-2|-
TGTGCCAGCAGCTCAACAGGGACGTCCCACTACGAGCAGTACTTC
CASSSTGTSHYEQYF
>TRBJ2-1|TRBD1|TRBV6-5|-
TGTGCCAGCAGCAAACAGGGGACCGATGAGCAGTTCTTC
CASSKQGTDEQFF
>TRBJ2-2|-|TRBV7-7|-
TGTGCCAGCAGCCGCGGGCCGACGGACACCGGGGAGCTGTTTTTT
CASSRGPTDTGELFF
>TRBJ2-5|-|TRBV11-2|-
TGTGCCAGCAGCTTAGTTGGGGGAGAGGGAGAGACCCAGTACTTC
CASSLVGGEGETQYF
>TRBJ2-2|-|TRBV7-9|-
TGTGCCAGCAGCTTGACACAAGACAGGCCCGGGGAGCTGTTTTTT
CASSLTQDRPGELFF
>TRBJ2-7|-|TRBV25-1|once
TGTGCCAGCAGTGAATACCCAGACTACGAGCAGTACTTC
CASSEYPDYEQYF
>TRBJ1-3|-|TRBV11-2|-
TGTGCCAGCAGCGTCTCCTGGGGGGCAACTGGAAACACCATATATTTT
CASSVSWGATGNTIYF
>TRBJ2-3|-|TRBV28|once
TGTGCCAGCAGTTTCGACGGGGTACGCAGCGATACGCAGTATTTT
CASSFDGVRSDTQYF
>TRBJ2-1|TRBD1|TRBV5-4|-
TGTGCCAGCAGCTTGGGACAGGGGGCCTACAATGAGCAGTTCTTC
CASSLGQGAYNEQFF
>TRBJ2-7|-|TRBV10-3|-
TGTGCCATCACAACCTCGGGCGGGCACGAGCAGTACTTC
CAITTSGGHEQYF
>TRBJ1-5|TRBD1|TRBV6-1|-
TGTGCCAGCGCGACAGGGAAGGGTAGCAATCAGCCCCAGCATTTT
CASATGKGSNQPQHF
>TRBJ1-2|-|TRBV19|-
TGTGCCAGTAGTATTTGGCACGCAGCTAACTATGGCTACACCTTC
CASSIWHAANYGYTF
>TRBJ1-3|-|TRBV9|-
TGTGCCAGCAGCGTAGACGACAGTAAAGGAAACACCATATATTTT
CASSVDDSKGNTIYF
>TRBJ1-3|TRBD1|TRBV5-1|-
TGCGCCAGCAGCTGGAGGGCAGGGGGCGCAGCTGGAAACACCATATATTTT
CASSWRAGGAAGNTIYF
>TRBJ2-3|TRBD2|TRBV27|-
TGTGCCAGCAGACCACGAACACCACTCGTAGCGGGAGGGCAGAACACAGATACGCAGTATTTT
CASRPRTPLVAGGQNTDTQYF
>TRBJ2-7|TRBD2|TRBV27|-
TGTGCCAGCAGTGTCTCTCGCGGGGGTAGCTACGAGCAGTACTTC
CASSVSRGGSYEQYF
>TRBJ2-5|TRBD2|TRBV7-8|-
TGTGCCAGCAGCACCTCGGGACTAGTAAAGATTGCGGGAGAGACCCAGTACTTC
CASSTSGLVKIAGETQYF
>TRBJ1-2|-|TRBV27|-
TGTGCCAGCAGTTTTCCGGGAGGGGGTGGCTACACCTTC
CASSFPGGGGYTF
>TRBJ2-7|-|TRBV11-1|-
TGTGCCAGCAGCTTAGGGGGCCCCAGTTTGGAGCAGTACTTC
CASSLGGPSLEQYF
>TRBJ2-1|TRBD2|TRBV10-3|once
TGTGCCATCAGTGAACCAGCGGGAGAAGTTGGGCAGTTCTTC
CAISEPAGEVGQFF
>TRBJ1-5|-|TRBV6-5|-
TGTGCCAGCAGTTACCGGGGCCATAGCAATCAGCCCCAGCATTTT
CASSYRGHSNQPQHF
>TRBJ2-1|TRBD2|TRBV7-2|-
TGTGCCAGCAGCACGGCCGGGACTAGCGGGTTCTTC
CASSTAGTSGFF
>TRBJ2-3|TRBD1|TRBV27|-
TGTGCCAGCAGTCCCCCGGGACAGGGGAAAACAGATACGCAGTATTTT
CASSPPGQGKTDTQYF
>TRBJ1-4|-|TRBV5-1|-
TGCGCCAGCAACCCCGGGACACCGACTGCAACTAATGAAAAACTGTTTTTT
CASNPGTPTATNEKLFF
>TRBJ2-7|TRBD2|TRBV18|-
TGTGCCAGCTCACCACCGCTGATAGCGGGGGGCTACGAGCAGTACTTC
CASSPPLIAGGYEQYF
>TRBJ2-7|TRBD1|TRBV28|-
TGTGCCAGCAGTCCGCCGACAGGGGGCTTTTACGAGCAGTACTTC
CASSPPTGGFYEQYF
>TRBJ1-3|-|TRBV28|-
TGTGCCAGCAGCCTCGGGCTTGGAAACACCATATATTTT
CASSLGLGNTIYF
>TRBJ1-1|-|TRBV21-1|-
TGTGCCAGCAGCAAAGGGAAGGGCACCGAGCTCGAAGCTTTCTTT
CASSKGKGTELEAFF
>TRBJ2-7|-|TRBV4-1|-
TGCGCCAGCAGCCCGACGGGGCCGCCCTTCTCCTACGAGCAGTACTTC
CASSPTGPPFSYEQYF
>TRBJ2-2|-|TRBV30|-
TGTGCCTGGAAACAGGGAATTCCGAACACCGGGGAGCTGTTTTTT
CAWKQGIPNTGELFF
>TRBJ1-5|-|TRBV30|-
TGTGCCTGGAGCAGGGGAGCAGATCAGCCCCAGCATTTT
CAWSRGADQPQHF
>TRBJ2-3|-|TRBV7-9|-
TGTGCCACCATCGGGGGCCTCGGAGATACGCAGTATTTT
CATIGGLGDTQYF
>TRBJ2-1|-|TRBV4-1|-
TGCGCCAGCAGCCAGTACAGTGAGCAGTTCTTC
CASSQYSEQFF
>TRBJ2-7|-|TRBV10-3|-
TGTGCCATCAGTGGGGCAAACTCAGGGGCCTACGAGCAGTACTTC
CAISGANSGAYEQYF
>TRBJ2-1|TRBD2|TRBV18|-
TGTGCCAGCTCACCACCAAGCGGGAGGGCGAATGAGCAGTTCTTC
CASSPPSGRANEQFF
>TRBJ2-2|TRBD2|TRBV4-1|once
TGCGCCAGCAGCCCAGGACTAGCGGGTACCGGGGAGCTGTTTTTT
CASSPGLAGTGELFF
>TRBJ2-7|-|TRBV6-6|-
TGTGCCAGCAGTTATCAGCCGTCCTGGTACGAGCAGTACTTC
CASSYQPSWYEQYF
>TRBJ2-3|-|TRBV30|once
TGTGCCTGGAGTGTAAAAGCGGATCACACAGATACGCAGTATTTT
CAWSVKADHTDTQYF
>TRBJ2-5|TRBD2|TRBV7-7|-
TGTGCCAGCAGCTTGGGGGGGGTCCAAGAGACCCAGTACTTC
CASSLGGVQETQYF
>TRBJ1-1|-|TRBV18|-
TGTGCCAGCTTCTCCACGCAGCCCGGGGTAGGCACTGAAGCTTTCTTT
CASFSTQPGVGTEAFF
>TRBJ1-2|TRBD1|TRBV7-2|-
TGTGCCAGCAGCCCGGGACAGGGGTATGGCTACACCTTC
CASSPGQGYGYTF
>TRBJ2-7|-|TRBV5-6|-
TGTGCCAGCAACCCCCAAATCGGGATTGGCGGCGAGCAGTACTTC
CASNPQIGIGGEQYF
>TRBJ2-3|TRBD2|TRBV2|-
TGTGCCAGCAGTGTAGGGCTAGCGGGAGCAGATACGCAGTATTTT
CASSVGLAGADTQYF
>TRBJ2-2|TRBD2|TRBV28|-
TGTGCCAGCAGGCCTACCAGCGGGAGGGGGCCCGGGGAGCTGTTTTTT
CASRPTSGRGPGELFF
>TRBJ2-3|-|TRBV5-1|-
TGCGCCAGCAGCTTGGGTTTGGGAGCAGATACGCAGTATTTT
CASSLGLGADTQYF
>TRBJ1-3|-|TRBV1|-
TGCACCAGCAGCCAAGACGGGGTAAACACCATATATTTT
CTSSQDGVNTIYF
>TRBJ2-7|TRBD2|TRBV6-6|once
TGTGCCAGCCAGGGTGGCGGGAGCTACGAGCAGTACTTC
CASQGGGSYEQYF
>TRBJ2-2|TRBD1|TRBV9|once
TGTGCCAGCAGCGGGACGGACAGGGCCGGGGAGCTGTTTTTT
CASSGTDRAGELFF
>TRBJ2-3|-|TRBV11-2|-
TGTGCCAGCAGCTTATCGTACCGGGAGATCGTAGATACGCAGTATTTT
CASSLSYREIVDTQYF
>TRBJ2-1|-|TRBV28|-
TGTGCCAGCACTGGTGGCAGCCCAAGATCCTACAATGAGCAGTTCTTC
CASTGGSPRSYNEQFF
>TRBJ2-5|-|TRBV6-4|-
TGTGCCAGCAGTGCAACCGGGACCTATCTGCCCATGGAGACCCAGTACTTC
CASSATGTYLPMETQYF
>TRBJ2-7|-|TRBV18|once
TGTGCCAGCTCCACGGGACCCCTCGAGCAGTACTTC
CASSTGPLEQYF
>TRBJ1-4|-|TRBV27|-
TGTGCCAGCAGTTTAAGGGGAGGTGCAACTAATGAAAAACTGTTTTTT
CASSLRGGATNEKLFF
>TRBJ1-4|-|TRBV6-6|-
TGTGCCAGCAGTTATACAGGGGAAAAACTGTTTTTT
CASSYTGEKLFF
>TRBJ1-5|-|TRBV19|few
TGTGCCAGTACCGATAGGCCTTTGGGCCAGCCCCAGCATTTT
CASTDRPLGQPQHF
>TRBJ2-7|TRBD2|TRBV6-1|-
TGTGCCAGCAGTTCAAACCCGGGACTAGCGCGCGAGCAGTACTTC
CASSSNPGLAREQYF
>TRBJ2-5|-|TRBV4-1|once
TGCGCCAGCAGCCAAGTTGCAGGGTTGGGGTACAAAGAGACCCAGTACTTC
CASSQVAGLGYKETQYF
>TRBJ1-3|TRBD1|TRBV5-1|-
TGCGCCAGCAGCCCTACGGGACAGCAGACTGGAAACACCATATATTTT
CASSPTGQQTGNTIYF